This record looks at one T cell receptor (beta chain) sequence and its context. The source of the sample is a study of blood T cell repertoires in COVID-19. Overall study: Samples came from the United States, Italy and Spain, spanning acute and convalescent COVID-19. PBMCs, B-cell-depleted T cells, or T cells were the source of the cDNA or gDNA that made up the material.

Germline loops: CDR1 GTSNPN, CDR2 SVGIG (reference sequence). This CDR3 contains 13 residues. V was shortened by 3 bases and J by 0 bases, with 8 bases between the two germline ends. Original methodology: It was from reference gene primer amplification that nucleated cell counts were estimated. Profiled with immunoSEQ multiplex PCR; TCRdb holds only in-frame clones, not every one. The V and J calls and the clone size are those of that table, but D and trimming were determined from the DNA. The repertoire holds fewer than 70,000 clones, with approximately 90% as singletons. Material: peripheral blood. V usage is TRBV30 and J usage is TRBJ1-1; D unclear. The receptor was derived from a woman aged 70-85 years with active COVID-19. The CDR3 spells CAWREGMNTEAFF. In DNA form, the CDR3 reads TGTGCCTGGAGAGAGGGTATGAACACTGAAGCTTTCTTT.